Listed below are T cell receptor beta chains from one sample, sequenced in a study of beta chain features in type 1 diabetes. Generated by immunoSEQ multiplex PCR, the TCRdb table keeps only in-frame clones and is missing some. The data hold a few hundred thousand clones, with about 29% observed a single time. Specimen: naive CD4+ T cells from blood. The receptors come from a man in his late teens or twenties in good health. Each CDR3 is given with its conserved first and last residue. A D gene is named only where the DNA matches it firmly. Size is omitted from some rows. Given values are once, few, many or a class for expanded clones.

V gene	clone size	J gene	D gene	CDR3 protein	CDR3 DNA
TRBV5-1	few	TRBJ2-7	TRBD1	CASSLGQGGEQYF	TGCGCCAGCAGCCTCGGACAGGGCGGCGAGCAGTACTTC
TRBV7-2	few	TRBJ1-2	.	CASSLSTGPGGYTF	TGTGCCAGCAGCCTATCGACAGGACCGGGAGGCTACACCTTC
TRBV29-1	few	TRBJ2-3	.	CSFDGFTDTQYF	TGCAGCTTTGATGGGTTCACAGATACGCAGTATTTT
TRBV15	.	TRBJ2-7	.	CATSSTGPNSYEQYF	TGTGCCACCAGCAGTACGGGACCGAACTCCTACGAGCAGTACTTC
TRBV5-1	few	TRBJ2-5	TRBD2	CASSLFPALAGALETQYF	TGCGCCAGCAGCTTGTTCCCGGCACTAGCGGGAGCCCTAGAGACCCAGTACTTC
TRBV6-5	few	TRBJ2-5	.	CASSSSETQYF	TGTGCCAGCAGCTCGAGTGAGACCCAGTACTTC
TRBV2	.	TRBJ2-3	.	CASSVEGSTDTQYF	TGTGCCAGCAGTGTCGAAGGGAGCACAGATACGCAGTATTTT
TRBV28	.	TRBJ2-1	.	CASSPPDPGYNEQFF	TGTGCCAGCAGTCCCCCTGATCCGGGATACAATGAGCAGTTCTTC
TRBV7-9	.	TRBJ2-1	TRBD2	CASSLALAGAYNEQFF	TGTGCCAGCAGCTTAGCCCTAGCGGGGGCCTACAATGAGCAGTTCTTC
TRBV30	few	TRBJ1-2	.	CAWSLVQYGYTF	TGTGCCTGGAGCTTAGTACAATATGGCTACACCTTC
TRBV6-5	few	TRBJ2-1	TRBD2	CASSSRPLAGQHEQFF	TGTGCCAGCAGTTCCCGACCACTAGCGGGACAACATGAGCAGTTCTTC
TRBV9	once	TRBJ1-3	TRBD1	CASSARTGPGNTIYF	TGTGCCAGCAGCGCGAGGACAGGGCCTGGAAACACCATATATTTT
TRBV4-1	.	TRBJ2-3	.	CASSVGQATDTQYF	TGCGCCAGCAGCGTAGGGCAGGCCACAGATACGCAGTATTTT
TRBV9	few	TRBJ2-1	TRBD2	CASSGGLPYNEQFF	TGTGCCAGCAGCGGGGGACTACCCTACAATGAGCAGTTCTTC
TRBV5-1	few	TRBJ1-1	TRBD1	CASSLMGTANTEAFF	TGCGCCAGCAGCCTGATGGGGACAGCGAACACTGAAGCTTTCTTT
TRBV19	.	TRBJ2-7	.	CASSPDRGTYEQYF	TGTGCCTCATCTCCGGACAGAGGAACCTACGAGCAGTACTTC
TRBV7-9	few	TRBJ1-1	TRBD1	CASSSRGGTGRRTEAFF	TGTGCCAGCAGCTCCCGTGGGGGGACAGGGAGAAGGACCGAAGCTTTCTTT
TRBV4-3	.	TRBJ2-3	TRBD2	CASGGRGLAPDTQYF	TGCGCCAGCGGGGGTCGCGGACTAGCGCCAGATACGCAGTATTTT
TRBV5-4	few	TRBJ1-1	.	CASSLHQGGTEAFF	TGTGCCAGCAGCTTGCACCAGGGCGGGACTGAAGCTTTCTTT
TRBV5-4	.	TRBJ1-1	.	CASSSLGGMGTEAFF	TGTGCCAGCAGCTCGCTTGGAGGGATGGGCACTGAAGCTTTCTTT
TRBV5-1	.	TRBJ2-5	.	CASSLAGTFQETQYF	TGCGCCAGCAGCTTGGCTGGGACATTTCAAGAGACCCAGTACTTC
TRBV9	.	TRBJ2-2	.	CASSVDPSPGELFF	TGTGCCAGCAGCGTAGATCCATCACCCGGGGAGCTGTTTTTT
TRBV4-3	.	TRBJ2-7	TRBD2	CASSQDPGTSGGSSYEQYF	TGCGCCAGCAGCCAAGATCCCGGGACTAGCGGAGGGAGCTCCTACGAGCAGTACTTC
TRBV30	.	TRBJ1-5	.	CAWSANGNQPQHF	TGTGCCTGGAGTGCAAATGGGAATCAGCCCCAGCATTTT
TRBV13	few	TRBJ2-3	TRBD2	CASSSGLAGITDTQYF	TGTGCCAGCAGCTCCGGACTAGCGGGGATCACAGATACGCAGTATTTT
TRBV10-1	.	TRBJ2-7	TRBD1	CASSEQGKTYEQYF	TGCGCCAGCAGTGAACAGGGGAAGACCTACGAGCAGTACTTC
TRBV19	.	TRBJ2-5	TRBD1	CASNDRGGETQYF	TGTGCCAGTAACGACAGGGGGGGAGAGACCCAGTACTTC
TRBV19	.	TRBJ2-5	TRBD1	CASSPGTGQETQYF	TGTGCCAGTAGTCCCGGGACAGGCCAAGAGACCCAGTACTTC
TRBV9	few	TRBJ2-3	.	CASSVDGSPDTQYF	TGTGCCAGCAGCGTAGACGGGAGCCCAGATACGCAGTATTTT
TRBV28	.	TRBJ2-7	.	CASSLQGRETYEQYF	TGTGCCAGCAGCCTACAGGGGCGGGAGACCTACGAGCAGTACTTC
TRBV9	.	TRBJ2-1	TRBD2	CASSPRLAERKNEQFF	TGTGCCAGCAGCCCCCGACTAGCGGAGCGGAAGAATGAGCAGTTCTTC